This T cell receptor (beta chain) was observed in a study of blood T cell repertoires in COVID-19. Study at large: Samples came from the United States, Italy and Spain, spanning acute and convalescent COVID-19. PBMCs, B-cell-depleted T cells, or T cells provided the cDNA or gDNA that made up the material.

As handled by the study authors: Quantification of nucleated cells was approximated via reference gene primer amplification. Assay: immunoSEQ multiplex PCR; the TCRdb copy retains only in-frame clones and omits some. The DNA gave D and trimming, while V, J and clone size come from that table. The sample lists 150,000 to 200,000 clones; almost 80% were seen once. This clone turned up a few times. The CDR3 covers 12 residues. CDR1 is SNHLY, CDR2 FYNNEI, per germline. V lost 7 bases and J lost 4, with 10 bases in between. Sequencing was performed on peripheral blood. The TCR sequence derives from a woman in her seventies with acute or convalescent COVID-19. This rearrangement joins TRBV2 to TRBJ1-1; D gene uncertain. The CDR3 DNA is TGTGCCAGCAAAGTGAGCGGCACTGAAGCTTTCTTT. It specifies CASKVSGTEAFF.